The rows below give T cell receptor beta chains drawn from one sample of a study of T cell responses to AZD1222 COVID-19 vaccine. Produced via immunoSEQ multiplex PCR; TCRdb's table is partial and in-frame only. The sample lists 150,000 to 200,000 clones, approximately 90% occurring once. This specimen was peripheral blood, taken 28 days after the second AZD1222 dose. The receptors shown here come from an adult who received the AZD1222 COVID-19 vaccine. Both conserved end residues are part of each CDR3. Fields, in order: J gene, CDR3 length, D gene, V gene, clone size, CDR3 protein, CDR3 DNA. D genes are given only for firm matches. Some rows mark clone size as missing; the rest say once, few, many or name a class of expanded clone.

j_gene: TRBJ1-5; len: 15; d_gene: NA; v_gene: TRBV7-2; abundance: NA; CDR3aa: CASSLAMTGYQPQHF; CDR3nt: TGTGCCAGCAGCTTAGCGATGACAGGTTATCAGCCCCAGCATTTT
j_gene: TRBJ1-2; len: 14; d_gene: NA; v_gene: TRBV6-2/TRBV6-3; abundance: NA; CDR3aa: CASSQAEYNYGYTF; CDR3nt: TGTGCCAGCAGCCAAGCAGAGTATAACTATGGCTACACCTTC
j_gene: TRBJ2-1; len: 14; d_gene: NA; v_gene: TRBV27; abundance: NA; CDR3aa: CASGIQYGANEQFF; CDR3nt: TGTGCCAGCGGAATACAGTATGGGGCGAATGAGCAGTTCTTC
j_gene: TRBJ2-3; len: 16; d_gene: NA; v_gene: TRBV5-6; abundance: NA; CDR3aa: CASSPIGGHSTDTQYF; CDR3nt: TGTGCCAGCAGCCCGATAGGGGGTCATAGCACAGATACGCAGTATTTT
j_gene: TRBJ1-2; len: 16; d_gene: TRBD1; v_gene: TRBV19; abundance: once; CDR3aa: CASDTGQAYKYYGYTF; CDR3nt: TGTGCCAGCGATACAGGACAGGCGTACAAATACTATGGCTACACCTTC
j_gene: TRBJ1-2; len: 17; d_gene: TRBD1; v_gene: TRBV7-9; abundance: NA; CDR3aa: CASSRRTDRGLTYGYTF; CDR3nt: TGTGCCAGCAGCCGGAGGACGGACAGGGGGCTGACCTATGGCTACACCTTC
j_gene: TRBJ2-7; len: 15; d_gene: TRBD2; v_gene: TRBV9; abundance: NA; CDR3aa: CASSVGAGGPYEQYF; CDR3nt: TGTGCCAGCAGCGTAGGGGCGGGGGGGCCCTACGAGCAGTACTTC
j_gene: TRBJ2-5; len: 13; d_gene: NA; v_gene: TRBV19; abundance: NA; CDR3aa: CASSIAGAETQYF; CDR3nt: TGTGCCAGTAGTATCGCTGGGGCGGAGACCCAGTACTTC
j_gene: TRBJ2-1; len: 13; d_gene: NA; v_gene: TRBV12-3/TRBV12-4; abundance: NA; CDR3aa: CASRSGNYNEQFF; CDR3nt: TGTGCCAGCAGGTCCGGTAACTACAATGAGCAGTTCTTC
j_gene: TRBJ1-5; len: 15; d_gene: NA; v_gene: TRBV19; abundance: NA; CDR3aa: CASRTPSGNNQPQHF; CDR3nt: TGTGCCAGTAGGACCCCTTCCGGGAACAATCAGCCCCAGCATTTT
j_gene: TRBJ2-6; len: 19; d_gene: NA; v_gene: TRBV12-2; abundance: NA; CDR3aa: CASRLAGKHRGAGANVLTF; CDR3nt: TGTGCAAGTCGCTTAGCGGGTAAGCACAGGGGCGCTGGGGCCAACGTCCTGACTTTC
j_gene: TRBJ2-1; len: 14; d_gene: NA; v_gene: TRBV29-1; abundance: NA; CDR3aa: CSVVGGVTYNEQFF; CDR3nt: TGCAGCGTTGTAGGCGGGGTCACCTACAATGAGCAGTTCTTC
j_gene: TRBJ1-1; len: 16; d_gene: NA; v_gene: TRBV13; abundance: few; CDR3aa: CASSQAIGSMNTEAFF; CDR3nt: TGTGCCAGCAGCCAAGCTATAGGGAGCATGAACACTGAAGCTTTCTTT
j_gene: TRBJ1-1; len: 15; d_gene: NA; v_gene: TRBV7-2; abundance: few; CDR3aa: CASSLVDSLNTEAFF; CDR3nt: TGTGCCAGCAGCTTAGTGGACAGTTTGAACACTGAAGCTTTCTTT
j_gene: TRBJ1-6; len: 18; d_gene: NA; v_gene: TRBV15; abundance: NA; CDR3aa: CATSRVFPTSSYNSPLHF; CDR3nt: TGTGCCACCAGCAGAGTTTTCCCCACGAGCTCCTATAATTCACCCCTCCACTTT
j_gene: TRBJ1-1; len: 13; d_gene: NA; v_gene: TRBV6-5; abundance: NA; CDR3aa: CASSYRDGFEAFF; CDR3nt: TGTGCCAGCAGTTACCGGGACGGCTTTGAAGCTTTCTTT
j_gene: TRBJ1-5; len: 13; d_gene: NA; v_gene: TRBV4-2; abundance: NA; CDR3aa: CASSQGRGGLKHF; CDR3nt: TGTGCCAGCAGCCAGGGTCGGGGGGGCCTGAAGCATTTT
j_gene: TRBJ2-2; len: 15; d_gene: TRBD1; v_gene: TRBV6-5; abundance: NA; CDR3aa: CASSYLAGGPGELFF; CDR3nt: TGTGCCAGCAGTTACTTGGCAGGGGGCCCCGGGGAGCTGTTTTTT
j_gene: TRBJ2-3; len: 19; d_gene: TRBD1; v_gene: TRBV5-3; abundance: NA; CDR3aa: CARSARQGPSTTSTDTQYF; CDR3nt: TGTGCCAGAAGCGCGCGACAGGGGCCCTCAACTACTAGCACAGATACGCAGTATTTT
j_gene: TRBJ1-2; len: 14; d_gene: NA; v_gene: TRBV29-1; abundance: once; CDR3aa: CSVVRTASSYGYTF; CDR3nt: TGCAGCGTTGTAAGGACAGCCTCTAGCTATGGCTACACCTTC
j_gene: TRBJ1-6; len: 14; d_gene: NA; v_gene: TRBV9; abundance: NA; CDR3aa: CASSVGSDNSPLHF; CDR3nt: TGTGCCAGCAGCGTAGGGTCAGATAATTCACCCCTCCACTTT
j_gene: TRBJ2-1; len: 13; d_gene: NA; v_gene: TRBV5-1; abundance: NA; CDR3aa: CASSGDSYNEQFF; CDR3nt: TGCGCCAGCTCCGGGGATAGCTACAATGAGCAGTTCTTC
j_gene: TRBJ1-2; len: 18; d_gene: TRBD1; v_gene: TRBV5-1; abundance: NA; CDR3aa: CASSLAPGQGFLRYGYTF; CDR3nt: TGCGCCAGCAGCTTGGCCCCGGGACAGGGTTTTTTACGGTATGGCTACACCTTC
j_gene: TRBJ1-1; len: 15; d_gene: TRBD1; v_gene: TRBV28; abundance: NA; CDR3aa: CASSPGQTLNTEAFF; CDR3nt: TGTGCCAGCAGTCCGGGACAGACCTTGAACACTGAAGCTTTCTTT
j_gene: TRBJ1-1; len: 13; d_gene: NA; v_gene: TRBV9; abundance: NA; CDR3aa: CASSVSRDTEAFF; CDR3nt: TGTGCCAGCAGCGTATCCAGGGACACTGAAGCTTTCTTT
j_gene: TRBJ1-6; len: 15; d_gene: TRBD1; v_gene: TRBV5-4; abundance: once; CDR3aa: CASSTRDRDVGALHF; CDR3nt: TGTGCCAGCAGCACCCGGGACAGGGACGTTGGGGCCCTCCACTTT
j_gene: TRBJ1-4; len: 13; d_gene: NA; v_gene: TRBV10-3; abundance: NA; CDR3aa: CAISDSGDEKLFF; CDR3nt: TGTGCCATCAGTGACTCAGGAGACGAAAAACTGTTTTTT
j_gene: TRBJ2-1; len: 14; d_gene: NA; v_gene: TRBV28; abundance: NA; CDR3aa: CASLPSSSYNEQFF; CDR3nt: TGTGCCAGTTTACCCTCGAGCTCCTACAATGAGCAGTTCTTC
j_gene: TRBJ1-2; len: 14; d_gene: TRBD1; v_gene: TRBV7-2; abundance: NA; CDR3aa: CASSLGQGEHGYTF; CDR3nt: TGTGCCAGCAGCTTAGGGCAGGGGGAACATGGCTACACCTTC
j_gene: TRBJ2-1; len: 15; d_gene: NA; v_gene: TRBV5-1; abundance: NA; CDR3aa: CASSLDRPSYNEQFF; CDR3nt: TGCGCCAGCAGCTTAGACAGACCCTCCTACAATGAGCAGTTCTTC